This TCR beta chain stems from a study of T cell repertoires and leukemia-associated antigens. About the study: Effective reads per sample ranged from about 3 to 5.0 million.

The CDR3 has 15 residues. CDR1 is SGHRS, CDR2 YFSETQ, per germline. The ends were cut back, 2 bases at V and 0 bases at J, with 10 bases in the middle. As for this clonotype: Its specificity is unknown.

TCRdb independently ran MiXCR on the 5' RACE reads; one entry per CDR3 protein. Of almost 10,000 distinct CDR3 sequences in the sample, 40% to 45% were seen once. The CD3+ T cells first had an overnight rest without serum. Regarding the study as a whole: Whether expanded clones are antigen-specific and functional remains untested. No significant group difference appeared in Vbeta, Jbeta or VDJ counts.

Sample: CD3+ T cells sorted from blood and cultured. The TCR comes from a female donor in good health. J is TRBJ2-3 and V is TRBV5-1; D ambiguous. The CDR3 coding sequence is TGCGCCAGCAGCTTCAACGGAGTCAGCACAGATACGCAGTATTTT. It is translated as CASSFNGVSTDTQYF.